The rows below give T cell receptor beta chains drawn from one sample of a study of blood T cell repertoires in COVID-19. Clones were read by immunoSEQ multiplex PCR, and TCRdb kept only the in-frame ones, dropping some. The sample records more than 400,000 clones, approximately 83% being singletons. Sequenced sample: peripheral blood. These TCRs come from a human donor in a cohort sampled during active COVID-19. The CDR3 runs from the conserved cysteine through the conserved F or W. Fields, in order: V gene, clone size, J gene, D gene, CDR3 DNA, CDR3 protein. The D gene is left open where the match is weak. Clone size appears in some rows only: once, few, many, or a class for an expanded clone.

v_call: TRBV19
clone_size: .
j_call: TRBJ1-5
d_call: .
cdr3_nt: TGTGCCAGTAGTCTCCCAGGGGCCCAGCCCCAGCATTTT
cdr3_aa: CASSLPGAQPQHF

v_call: TRBV5-1
clone_size: .
j_call: TRBJ1-1
d_call: .
cdr3_nt: TGCGCCAGCAGGGGGGGCACTGAAGCTTTCTTT
cdr3_aa: CASRGGTEAFF

v_call: TRBV6-6
clone_size: .
j_call: TRBJ2-1
d_call: TRBD2
cdr3_nt: TGTGCCAGCAGTGGCGGACTAGCGGGATACTACAATGAGCAGTTCTTC
cdr3_aa: CASSGGLAGYYNEQFF

v_call: TRBV28
clone_size: .
j_call: TRBJ1-2
d_call: .
cdr3_nt: TGTGCCAGCAGTCTCTACCGCTTGCGGGGCTACACCTTC
cdr3_aa: CASSLYRLRGYTF

v_call: TRBV19
clone_size: .
j_call: TRBJ2-7
d_call: .
cdr3_nt: TGTGCCAGTAGTCGGTCCGGTAGCGGCTACGAGCAGTACTTC
cdr3_aa: CASSRSGSGYEQYF

v_call: TRBV9
clone_size: once
j_call: TRBJ2-1
d_call: TRBD2
cdr3_nt: TGTGCCAGCAGCCCCCTAGCGGGGGACTCCTACAATGAGCAGTTCTTC
cdr3_aa: CASSPLAGDSYNEQFF

v_call: TRBV6-1
clone_size: .
j_call: TRBJ1-2
d_call: .
cdr3_nt: TGTGCCAGCAGTGAAGGGAAAATAGCCTCGGGCTATGGCTACACCTTC
cdr3_aa: CASSEGKIASGYGYTF

v_call: TRBV6-5
clone_size: .
j_call: TRBJ1-3
d_call: .
cdr3_nt: TGTGCCAGCAGTTGGCCCGTCTCTGGAAACACCATATATTTT
cdr3_aa: CASSWPVSGNTIYF

v_call: TRBV5-1
clone_size: .
j_call: TRBJ2-3
d_call: TRBD2
cdr3_nt: TGCGCCAGCAGGGGGACTAGCGGCACAGATACGCAGTATTTT
cdr3_aa: CASRGTSGTDTQYF

v_call: TRBV15
clone_size: .
j_call: TRBJ1-2
d_call: .
cdr3_nt: TGTGCCACCAGCAAAAAGGGGCCGAGCGGCTACACCTTC
cdr3_aa: CATSKKGPSGYTF

v_call: TRBV7-3
clone_size: .
j_call: TRBJ1-1
d_call: .
cdr3_nt: TGTGCCAGCAGCTTACAGGGTCAGGGGATGAACACTGAAGCTTTCTTT
cdr3_aa: CASSLQGQGMNTEAFF

v_call: TRBV6-6
clone_size: .
j_call: TRBJ1-2
d_call: .
cdr3_nt: TGTGCCAGCAGGAGATCCGGGACTTCCTATGGCTACACCTTC
cdr3_aa: CASRRSGTSYGYTF

v_call: TRBV2
clone_size: .
j_call: TRBJ2-3
d_call: .
cdr3_nt: TGTGCCAGCCTCCGACAATCACTGGGCACAGATACGCAGTATTTT
cdr3_aa: CASLRQSLGTDTQYF

v_call: TRBV28
clone_size: .
j_call: TRBJ2-7
d_call: .
cdr3_nt: TGTGCCAGCAGTTTCGCCAGGGCCCACTACGAGCAGTACTTC
cdr3_aa: CASSFARAHYEQYF

v_call: TRBV29-1
clone_size: once
j_call: TRBJ2-5
d_call: .
cdr3_nt: TGCAGCGTTGAAAGGCTGCGGGCGGGAGAGACCCAGTACTTC
cdr3_aa: CSVERLRAGETQYF

v_call: TRBV7-3
clone_size: once
j_call: TRBJ2-2
d_call: .
cdr3_nt: TGTGCCAGCAGCATACAGGGCGACACCGGGGAGCTGTTTTTT
cdr3_aa: CASSIQGDTGELFF

v_call: TRBV7-2
clone_size: .
j_call: TRBJ2-3
d_call: .
cdr3_nt: TGTGCCAGCAGCTTAGAAAGCGGCACAGATACGCAGTATTTT
cdr3_aa: CASSLESGTDTQYF

v_call: TRBV4-1
clone_size: .
j_call: TRBJ2-7
d_call: TRBD1
cdr3_nt: TGCGCCAGCAGCTCGCGTCATAGACAGGGAAGGGACGAGCAGTACTTC
cdr3_aa: CASSSRHRQGRDEQYF

v_call: TRBV4-3
clone_size: once
j_call: TRBJ2-7
d_call: .
cdr3_nt: TGCGCCAGCAGCCAAGATTTGCAGGGAAGCGAGCAGTACTTC
cdr3_aa: CASSQDLQGSEQYF

v_call: TRBV4-2
clone_size: .
j_call: TRBJ2-5
d_call: TRBD2
cdr3_nt: TGTGCCAGCAGCCAAGATGGGCGGGAGGGCCCTGGGGAGACCCAGTACTTC
cdr3_aa: CASSQDGREGPGETQYF

v_call: TRBV4-2
clone_size: .
j_call: TRBJ1-2
d_call: TRBD1
cdr3_nt: TGTGCCAGCAGCCAAGTAACAGGGGGAGGAAGTGGCTACACCTTC
cdr3_aa: CASSQVTGGGSGYTF

v_call: TRBV6-1
clone_size: .
j_call: TRBJ1-4
d_call: .
cdr3_nt: TGTGCCAGCAGACCGCCAGGTTTGAATGAAAAACTGTTTTTT
cdr3_aa: CASRPPGLNEKLFF

v_call: TRBV7-2
clone_size: .
j_call: TRBJ1-2
d_call: TRBD1
cdr3_nt: TGTGCCAGCAGCCCCGGCCGGGACAGGGGTAGCTACACCTTC
cdr3_aa: CASSPGRDRGSYTF

v_call: TRBV12-3/TRBV12-4
clone_size: .
j_call: TRBJ1-2
d_call: .
cdr3_nt: TGTGCCAGCAGTTGGGAGGACGATGGCTACACCTTC
cdr3_aa: CASSWEDDGYTF

v_call: TRBV3-1/TRBV3-2
clone_size: many
j_call: TRBJ1-5
d_call: TRBD1
cdr3_nt: TGTGCCAGCAGCCCCCCCGGGACAGGGGGGGAGCCCCAGCATTTT
cdr3_aa: CASSPPGTGGEPQHF

v_call: TRBV5-8
clone_size: .
j_call: TRBJ2-7
d_call: .
cdr3_nt: TGTGCCAGCAGCTTGGTCAGGGATCCTACCTACGAGCAGTACTTC
cdr3_aa: CASSLVRDPTYEQYF

v_call: TRBV4-2
clone_size: .
j_call: TRBJ2-3
d_call: TRBD2
cdr3_nt: TGTGCCAGCAGCCAAGATCGAACTAGCGGGACCACAGATACGCAGTATTTT
cdr3_aa: CASSQDRTSGTTDTQYF

v_call: TRBV27
clone_size: .
j_call: TRBJ2-1
d_call: .
cdr3_nt: TGTGCCAGCAGTTTATCATCGGGAGTAATCTCCTACAATGAGCAGTTCTTC
cdr3_aa: CASSLSSGVISYNEQFF

v_call: TRBV5-1
clone_size: .
j_call: TRBJ2-1
d_call: TRBD2
cdr3_nt: TGCGCCAGCAGCGCAGGGACTACGTCAAATGAGCAGTTCTTC
cdr3_aa: CASSAGTTSNEQFF

v_call: TRBV10-3
clone_size: .
j_call: TRBJ1-1
d_call: TRBD1
cdr3_nt: TGTGCCTCAACCGGCTCAGTGGGGACAGGGCAAACTGAAGCTTTCTTT
cdr3_aa: CASTGSVGTGQTEAFF

v_call: TRBV18
clone_size: .
j_call: TRBJ1-2
d_call: TRBD1
cdr3_nt: TGTGCCAGCTCAGCGACAGGGAGCTATGGCTACACCTTC
cdr3_aa: CASSATGSYGYTF

v_call: TRBV30
clone_size: .
j_call: TRBJ1-4
d_call: .
cdr3_nt: TGTGCCTGGAGTCCCCGGGACTTTGGTGAAAAACTGTTTTTT
cdr3_aa: CAWSPRDFGEKLFF

v_call: TRBV9
clone_size: .
j_call: TRBJ2-7
d_call: TRBD2
cdr3_nt: TGTGCCAGCAGCGTAGGTGGGGGGGTCTACGAGCAGTACTTC
cdr3_aa: CASSVGGGVYEQYF

v_call: TRBV4-1
clone_size: .
j_call: TRBJ2-7
d_call: .
cdr3_nt: TGCGCCAGCAGCCAAGATACCTACGAGCAGTACTTC
cdr3_aa: CASSQDTYEQYF

v_call: TRBV6-1
clone_size: .
j_call: TRBJ2-1
d_call: .
cdr3_nt: TGTGCCAGCAGGGAAGGCCCGGGACTGCCACTCAGGGGGGAGCAGTTCTTC
cdr3_aa: CASREGPGLPLRGEQFF

v_call: TRBV5-4
clone_size: .
j_call: TRBJ1-2
d_call: .
cdr3_nt: TGTGCCAGCAGCTCACTTCCAGGGGATGGCTACACCTTC
cdr3_aa: CASSSLPGDGYTF

v_call: TRBV7-3
clone_size: once
j_call: TRBJ2-2
d_call: .
cdr3_nt: TGTGCCAGCAGCTTAATAGGCGGGTCGAACACCGGGGAGCTGTTTTTT
cdr3_aa: CASSLIGGSNTGELFF

v_call: TRBV6-5
clone_size: .
j_call: TRBJ1-2
d_call: .
cdr3_nt: TGTGCCAGCAGGCCGGATGACAGGCCCTTTTATGGCTACACCTTC
cdr3_aa: CASRPDDRPFYGYTF

v_call: TRBV11-2
clone_size: .
j_call: TRBJ2-7
d_call: .
cdr3_nt: TGTGCCAGCAGAACAACAGGTTCTACCTACGAGCAGTACTTC
cdr3_aa: CASRTTGSTYEQYF

v_call: TRBV28
clone_size: .
j_call: TRBJ2-7
d_call: TRBD2
cdr3_nt: TGTGCCAGCATGGGGACTAGCGTCGTCGAGCAGTACTTC
cdr3_aa: CASMGTSVVEQYF

v_call: TRBV5-4
clone_size: .
j_call: TRBJ2-1
d_call: TRBD1
cdr3_nt: TGTGCCAGCAGCCGGGACAGGAATTCCTACAATGAGCAGTTCTTC
cdr3_aa: CASSRDRNSYNEQFF

v_call: TRBV4-2
clone_size: .
j_call: TRBJ1-1
d_call: .
cdr3_nt: TGTGCCAGCAGCCTCCGGCAAGGGGAGAACACTGAAGCTTTCTTT
cdr3_aa: CASSLRQGENTEAFF

v_call: TRBV4-3
clone_size: .
j_call: TRBJ2-3
d_call: TRBD2
cdr3_nt: TGCGCCAGCAGCCAAGCACTAGCGGGATTAACAGATACGCAGTATTTT
cdr3_aa: CASSQALAGLTDTQYF

v_call: TRBV30
clone_size: .
j_call: TRBJ2-6
d_call: .
cdr3_nt: TGTGCCCTCTCTGGGGCCAACGTCCTGACTTTC
cdr3_aa: CALSGANVLTF

v_call: TRBV18
clone_size: .
j_call: TRBJ1-1
d_call: TRBD1
cdr3_nt: TGTGCCAGCTCACCAAAGGGGGCGGACACTGAAGCTTTCTTT
cdr3_aa: CASSPKGADTEAFF

v_call: TRBV7-3
clone_size: .
j_call: TRBJ2-2
d_call: .
cdr3_nt: TGTGCCAGCAGCTCCCTCCTGCCCGGACAGGGGGAGCTGTTTTTT
cdr3_aa: CASSSLLPGQGELFF

v_call: TRBV9
clone_size: .
j_call: TRBJ2-6
d_call: .
cdr3_nt: TGTGCCAGCAGCGTAGTGAGTTTGGGGGCCAACGTCCTGACTTTC
cdr3_aa: CASSVVSLGANVLTF

v_call: TRBV5-1
clone_size: few
j_call: TRBJ2-7
d_call: .
cdr3_nt: TGCGCCAGCAGCTTGGATTTTCGTCGCGACGAGCAGTACTTC
cdr3_aa: CASSLDFRRDEQYF

v_call: TRBV5-1
clone_size: once
j_call: TRBJ1-2
d_call: .
cdr3_nt: TGCGCCAGCAGATTGGAACAGGGTAGTCTTGGCTACACCTTC
cdr3_aa: CASRLEQGSLGYTF

v_call: TRBV28
clone_size: .
j_call: TRBJ1-1
d_call: .
cdr3_nt: TGTGCCAGCAGTTTACAGGTCGGAGGGAACACTGAAGCTTTCTTT
cdr3_aa: CASSLQVGGNTEAFF

v_call: TRBV2
clone_size: .
j_call: TRBJ1-4
d_call: .
cdr3_nt: TGTGCCAGCAGACCGGGGGTCAGTACCCAAAAACTGTTTTTT
cdr3_aa: CASRPGVSTQKLFF

v_call: TRBV7-3
clone_size: .
j_call: TRBJ2-3
d_call: TRBD1
cdr3_nt: TGTGCCAGCAGCATCACAGGGGAAGGGGATACGCAGTATTTT
cdr3_aa: CASSITGEGDTQYF

v_call: TRBV7-8
clone_size: .
j_call: TRBJ1-2
d_call: .
cdr3_nt: TGTGCCAGCAGCCGAAGAGAAGGGGATAATGGCTACACCTTC
cdr3_aa: CASSRREGDNGYTF

v_call: TRBV14
clone_size: .
j_call: TRBJ2-1
d_call: .
cdr3_nt: TGTGCCAGCAGCCCCATTAATGAGCAGTTCTTC
cdr3_aa: CASSPINEQFF

v_call: TRBV7-9
clone_size: .
j_call: TRBJ2-1
d_call: TRBD1
cdr3_nt: TGTGCCAGCAGCTTTTGGAGGGGACAGGGAAAATATTCCTACAATGAGCAGTTCTTC
cdr3_aa: CASSFWRGQGKYSYNEQFF

v_call: TRBV5-1
clone_size: .
j_call: TRBJ2-1
d_call: TRBD2
cdr3_nt: TGCGCCAGCAGCTGGAGGACTAGCGGGAACTACAATGAGCAGTTCTTC
cdr3_aa: CASSWRTSGNYNEQFF

v_call: TRBV10-3
clone_size: .
j_call: TRBJ2-5
d_call: TRBD1
cdr3_nt: TGTGCCATCAGTACAGGGGAAGGAGAGACCCAGTACTTC
cdr3_aa: CAISTGEGETQYF

v_call: TRBV5-1
clone_size: .
j_call: TRBJ2-7
d_call: .
cdr3_nt: TGCGCCAGCAGCTGGGGTGCGGACAATACCTACGAGCAGTACTTC
cdr3_aa: CASSWGADNTYEQYF

v_call: TRBV1
clone_size: .
j_call: TRBJ2-1
d_call: .
cdr3_nt: TGCACCAGGGGGACTAGCGGGAAATACTGCTCCTACAATGAGCAGTTCTTC
cdr3_aa: CTRGTSGKYCSYNEQFF